The 18 T cell receptor beta chains given below trace back to one sample, sequenced in a study of T cell clonotyping in hematopoietic cell transplantation. Profiling relied on immunoSEQ multiplex PCR, and the TCRdb table lists in-frame clones only, not all of them. This table has 10,000 to 15,000 clones, over 75% appearing once. Input material: peripheral blood mononuclear cells. The source of these receptors is a man aged 30-40 years in good health. Some clones in this sample may be carry-over from other donors' samples.

The rearrangement joins TRBV2 to TRBJ2-3; 9 nucleotides match TRBD2. This CDR3 has 15 amino acids. V lost 7 bases and J lost 3; bases outside the gene matches: 8. Per the germline V gene, CDR1 is SNHLY and CDR2 is FYNNEI. CDR3: CASTLAGAGTDTQYF. The CDR3, as DNA: TGTGCCAGCACCTTAGCGGGAGCGGGAACAGATACGCAGTATTTT.

The gene calls are TRBV19 and TRBJ1-3, with a weak D call TRBD1 (5 bases). CDR1 and CDR2 (germline): LNHDA, SQIVND (reference sequence). Trimming shortened V by 5 bases and J by 4 bases, and 21 bases separated the two germline ends. This CDR3 comprises 17 residues. DNA for the CDR3: TGTGCCAGTAGTCCCCTTCCGGGGGGTAGGGGCGGAAACACCATATATTTT. As protein: CASSPLPGGRGGNTIYF.

The table lists this clone with a count of one. The chain carries TRBV5-5 and TRBJ2-7; 10 bases map to TRBD2. Germline values: CDR1 SGHKS, CDR2 YYEKEE (reference sequence). Unmatched junction bases numbered 3, after V lost 0 bases and J lost 0 bases. The CDR3 extends over 16 amino acids. The CDR3 nucleotides read TGTGCCAGCAGCTTGGGTAGCGGGGGGCCCTCCTACGAGCAGTACTTC. It is translated as CASSLGSGGPSYEQYF.

Worth noting for this clone: The junction departs from germline at one end; a sequencing error may be responsible. This chain joins TRBV7-7 and TRBJ2-3, with D tentatively TRBD1 (6 bases). CDR1 SSHAT and CDR2 FNYEAQ come from the germline V gene (reference sequence). The CDR3 runs 14 residues. The CDR3 sequence: CASSLASGQDTQYF. The CDR3 nucleotides are TGTGCTAGCAGCTTAGCGTCGGGACAAGATACGCAGTATTTT.

The chain joins TRBV5-1 to TRBJ2-7, with D possibly TRBD1 on 6 matching bases. The CDR3 has 15 amino acids. Looked up from germline, CDR1 is SGHRS and CDR2 is YFSETQ. Trimming removed 4 bases at V and 0 bases at J, with 14 bases between. This CDR3 is CASSAGQQRSYEQYF. Written as DNA, the CDR3 is TGCGCCAGCAGCGCTGGACAGCAACGCTCCTACGAGCAGTACTTC.

The chain couples TRBV30 to TRBJ2-7, with D possibly TRBD1 on 5 matching bases. CDR1 is GTSNPN, CDR2 SVGIG, per germline (reference sequence). The CDR3 extends over 14 amino acids. Trimming stripped 4 bases from V and 7 bases from J, with 20 bases between. This CDR3 reads CAWTPGAGNGEQYF. CDR3 sequence (DNA): TGTGCCTGGACCCCTGGGGCAGGGAACGGAGAGCAGTACTTC. Drawing the rest from reference TRBV30 and TRBJ2-7, the complete variable domain is SQTIHQWPATLVQPVGSPLSLECTVEGTSNPNLYWYRQAAGRGLQLLFYSVGIGQISSEVPQNLSASRPQDRQFILSSKKLLLSDSGFYLCAWTPGAGNGEQYFGPGTRLTVT.

The V call is TRBV29-1, the J call TRBJ2-7; D is perhaps TRBD1 or TRBD2 (5 bases each). The germline CDR1 and CDR2 sequences are SQVTM and ANQGSEA. V was cut by 3 bases and J by 2 bases, with 8 bases left in between. CDR3 length equals 12 residues. The CDR3 spells CSVDQGPYEQYF. CDR3 nucleotides: TGCAGCGTTGATCAGGGACCCTACGAGCAGTACTTC.

The rearrangement joins TRBV7-2 to TRBJ2-4; no firm D call. The CDR3 runs to 13 residues. V gave up 2 bases and J gave up 9 bases, with 11 bases separating them. The germline gives CDR1 SGHTA, CDR2 FQGNSA. DNA of the CDR3: TGTGCCAGCAGCTTAACCGACATTGGCATTCAGTACTTC. Translated, it gives CASSLTDIGIQYF. Combining the CDR3 with reference TRBV7-2 and TRBJ2-4 gives the whole variable domain GAGVSQSPSNKVTEKGKDVELRCDPISGHTALYWYRQSLGQGLEFLIYFQGNSAPDKSGLPSDRFSAERTGGSVSTLTIQRTQQEDSAVYLCASSLTDIGIQYFGAGTRLSVL.

The chain recombines TRBV29-1 with TRBJ2-3, with a tentative D call TRBD2 (5 bases). Per the germline V gene, CDR1 is SQVTM and CDR2 is ANQGSEA. CDR3 length: 12 residues. The germline V and J ends were trimmed by 4 bases and 6 bases, with 11 bases remaining between them. The CDR3 nucleotides read TGCAGCGTTGTGTCAGGCGGGGATACGCAGTATTTT. This codes for CSVVSGGDTQYF.

V usage is TRBV6-1 and J usage is TRBJ2-7; possibly TRBD1 for D (6 bases). Germline CDR1 MNHNS, CDR2 SASEGT. V lost 4 bases, J lost 0 bases, and 10 bases lay in between. The CDR3 runs 14 residues. CDR3 nucleotide sequence: TGTGCCAGCAGTGCCAGGGACAACTCCTACGAGCAGTACTTC. Its protein is CASSARDNSYEQYF.

J is TRBJ2-1 and V is TRBV19; TRBD2 agrees at 8 bases. The CDR3 spans 15 residues. CDR1 and CDR2 from the germline V gene are LNHDA and SQIVND (reference sequence). V lost 5 bases to trimming and J lost 3 bases; unmatched junction nucleotides: 6. The CDR3 is CASSFWREDYNEQFF. In nucleotides, the CDR3 is TGTGCCAGTAGTTTCTGGCGGGAGGACTACAATGAGCAGTTCTTC. Complete variable domain (other parts from reference TRBV19 and TRBJ2-1): DGGITQSPKYLFRKEGQNVTLSCEQNLNHDAMYWYRQDPGQGLRLIYYSQIVNDFQKGDIAEGYSVSREKKESFPLTVTSAQKNPTAFYLCASSFWREDYNEQFFGPGTRLTVL.

The chain links TRBV5-1 to TRBJ2-3, with 7 bases fitting TRBD2. The CDR3 runs to 17 residues. Germline CDR1 reads SGHRS; CDR2 reads YFSETQ. J gave up 2 bases and V 0 bases, and 9 bases lay outside the gene matches. The CDR3 DNA is TGCGCCAGCAGCTTGGAGGGATCGGGGAGGGCCACAGATACGCAGTATTTT. Translation gives CASSLEGSGRATDTQYF.

This clone has only a few counts. The chain links TRBV29-1 to TRBJ2-4; 10 bases line up with TRBD2. CDR3 length equals 12 residues. Trimming removed 4 bases from V and 9 bases from J; junction bases left unmatched: 3. CDR1 and CDR2 from the germline V gene are SQVTM and ANQGSEA. The CDR3 loop reads CSVGASGGIQYF. The DNA of the CDR3 is TGCAGCGTTGGGGCTAGCGGGGGCATTCAGTACTTC.

The rearrangement uses TRBV30 and TRBJ1-1; TRBD1 is a possible D gene (6 bases). The germline V gene has CDR1 GTSNPN and CDR2 SVGIG (reference sequence). The CDR3 covers 13 residues. Trimming stripped 0 bases from V and 3 bases from J, with 8 bases between. DNA for the CDR3: TGTGCCTGGAGTGTAGGACAGCACACTGAAGCTTTCTTT. Residues: CAWSVGQHTEAFF.

The chain is built from TRBV27 and TRBJ1-5, with D maybe TRBD1 (5 bases). Germline CDR1 reads MNHEY; CDR2 reads SMNVEV (reference sequence). The V gene lost 2 bases and the J gene lost 4 bases, with 6 bases spanning the gap. The CDR3 sequence is 13 residues long. CDR3 amino acids: CASSLRGNQPQHF. Here the CDR3 DNA reads TGTGCCAGCAGTTTACGGGGGAATCAGCCCCAGCATTTT.

The J gene is TRBJ2-4, the V gene TRBV5-1; 8 bases map to TRBD1. CDR3 size: 13 residues. Germline loops: CDR1 SGHRS, CDR2 YFSETQ. V shed 4 bases, J shed 6 bases, and the junction held 3 bases outside the gene matches. CDR3 DNA: TGCGCCAGCAGCCCGGACAGGGCAAACATTCAGTACTTC. Protein sequence: CASSPDRANIQYF.

V and J are TRBV23-1 and TRBJ2-1, with 10 nucleotides matching TRBD2. TRBV23-1 falls under the ORF class, with uncertain function. With 2 bases clipped from V and 3 bases from J, the junction kept 4 bases outside the gene matches. This CDR3 is built from 16 residues. The CDR3: CASSQPGLAHYNEQFF. DNA for the CDR3: TGCGCCAGCAGTCAACCGGGACTAGCGCACTACAATGAGCAGTTCTTC.

The V call is TRBV11-2, the J call TRBJ2-7; the match to TRBD2 covers 7 bases. J was trimmed by 2 bases and V by 2 bases; bases with no gene match: 3. Germline V gene lookup returns CDR1 SGHAT and CDR2 FQNNGV. The CDR3 length is 14 residues. The CDR3 spells CASSLSAGAYEQYF. The CDR3 DNA follows: TGTGCCAGCAGCTTATCTGCGGGGGCCTACGAGCAGTACTTC.